This passage covers 22 T cell receptor beta chains from one sample sequenced in a study of shared clonotypes between healthy human individuals. Measured with immunoSEQ multiplex PCR; TCRdb has only the in-frame clones, and not every one. The sample lists about 2 million clones; 95% were seen once. The sample was naive CD4+ T cells sorted from blood. Stated subset: CD45RA+ positively selected. The receptors originated from a man younger than 30 in good health.

The J gene is TRBJ2-1, the V gene TRBV6-6; a possible D gene is TRBD1 (5 bases). The CDR3 has 15 residues. Germline lookup yields CDR1 MNHNY and CDR2 SVGAGI (reference sequence). V lost 6 bases, J lost 4 bases, and 16 bases lay in between. Written as DNA, the CDR3 is TGTGCCAGCAGCTGGACGCCTGGGGCTTACAATGAGCAGTTCTTC. Amino acids: CASSWTPGAYNEQFF.

The chain uses TRBV10-3 and TRBJ1-1; D is ambiguous. Between the trimmed V and J ends, which lost 6 bases and 1 base, there was a span of 9 bases. The CDR3 extends over 13 amino acids. CDR1 ENHRY and CDR2 SYGVKD come from the germline V gene. Written as DNA, the CDR3 is TGTGCCATCAGCACTACAGAGAACACTGAAGCTTTCTTT. The encoded protein is CAISTTENTEAFF.

On this clone itself: Within the sample, other DNA sequences also encode this same CDR3. This sequence joins TRBV19 and TRBJ2-7; 10 bases align to TRBD1. The V gene end was trimmed by 6 bases and the J gene end by 4 bases; junction bases not matched to a gene: 6. CDR1 and CDR2 (germline): LNHDA, SQIVND (reference sequence). CDR3 size: 14 residues. Here the CDR3 DNA reads TGTGCCAGTAGCCAGGGACAGGGGCGTTACGAGCAGTACTTC. Translating gives CASSQGQGRYEQYF.

The J gene is TRBJ2-1, the V gene TRBV7-2; D is unresolved. The V end was cut by 5 bases, the J end by 9 bases, with 14 bases between. Germline V gene lookup returns CDR1 SGHTA and CDR2 FQGNSA. The CDR3 sequence is 13 residues long. The CDR3 protein is CASSQRSASEQFF. The CDR3 DNA reads as TGTGCCAGCAGCCAGAGGTCTGCGAGTGAGCAGTTCTTC.

Regarding this clone: Other DNA variants within this sample encode the same CDR3. The chain joins TRBV7-2 to TRBJ2-7; TRBD2 matches 8 bases. This CDR3 has 15 residues. V lost 2 bases, J lost 1 base, and 4 bases stayed unmatched. The germline V gene encodes CDR1 SGHTA and CDR2 FQGNSA. The CDR3 reads CASSLSTSGSYEQYF. The CDR3 nucleotides read TGTGCCAGCAGCTTAAGTACTAGCGGATCCTACGAGCAGTACTTC.

This chain uses TRBV5-1 with TRBJ1-1, with unresolved D. There are 14 residues in the CDR3. Trimming removed 0 bases from V and 6 bases from J, with 12 bases in between. Germline V lookup: CDR1 SGHRS, CDR2 YFSETQ. The CDR3 protein is CASSLEAGGAEAFF. The CDR3 nucleotides read TGCGCCAGCAGCTTGGAGGCGGGCGGGGCTGAAGCTTTCTTT.

This chain joins TRBV7-2 and TRBJ1-5; D unresolved. Looked up from germline, CDR1 is SGHTA and CDR2 is FQGNSA. The V end lost 0 bases, the J end lost 5 bases, and 5 bases lay between the germline ends. CDR3 length: 13 amino acids. The CDR3 reads CASSLASDQPQHF. The CDR3 region has the DNA TGTGCCAGCAGCTTAGCTTCGGATCAGCCCCAGCATTTT.

This chain uses TRBV6-5 with TRBJ1-4, with a possible D match to TRBD1 (6 bases). This CDR3 has 14 residues. The germline V and J ends were trimmed by 0 bases and 7 bases, with 9 bases remaining between them. The germline CDR1 and CDR2 sequences are MNHEY and SVGAGI. CDR3 nucleotide sequence: TGTGCCAGCAGTTACTCCGGCAGGGGTGAAAAACTGTTTTTT. Protein sequence: CASSYSGRGEKLFF.

The rearrangement joins TRBV11-2 to TRBJ2-3, with D hard to call. Per the germline V gene, CDR1 is SGHAT and CDR2 is FQNNGV. Trimming took 5 bases from V and 1 from J, leaving 16 bases between them. This CDR3 region has 16 residues. The CDR3 loop is CASSLFAVVGTDTQYF. The CDR3 DNA reads as TGTGCCAGCAGCCTATTCGCGGTCGTCGGCACAGATACGCAGTATTTT.

The rearrangement joins TRBV9 to TRBJ1-2; 11 bases agree with TRBD1. The CDR3 spans 14 residues. Germline V gene lookup returns CDR1 SGDLS and CDR2 YYNGEE. Trimming at V came to 2 bases and at J to 8 bases, leaving 5 bases not matched to a gene. The CDR3 DNA reads as TGTGCCAGCAGCGTTTCGGACAGGGGGCAAGGCTACACCTTC. Protein: CASSVSDRGQGYTF.

The V gene is TRBV7-8, the J gene TRBJ2-5; 7 bases fit TRBD1. The CDR3 sequence is 14 residues long. CDR1 SGHVS and CDR2 FQNEAQ come from the germline V gene. V shed 5 bases and J 1 base; nucleotides not matched to a gene: 4. The CDR3 DNA is TGTGCCAGCAGCCCCGGGACAGTCCAAGAGACCCAGTACTTC. Translation gives CASSPGTVQETQYF.

Comment on this clone: The same CDR3 is also encoded by other DNA sequences in this sample. V is TRBV7-9 and J is TRBJ2-5; 8 bases are a match to TRBD1. Germline V gives CDR1 SEHNR, CDR2 FQNEAQ (reference sequence). V was clipped by 5 bases and J by 3 bases; unmatched bases: 5. The CDR3 is 14 residues long. The CDR3 DNA is TGTGCCAGCAGCCACGGGACAGGAAAAGAGACCCAGTACTTC. This codes for CASSHGTGKETQYF.

The chain employs TRBV9 and TRBJ2-5, with a tentative D call TRBD2 (6 bases). The J call may be faulty, since TRBJ2-7 better matches the DNA end. The CDR3 extends over 14 amino acids. Germline V gene sequence: CDR1 SGDLS, CDR2 YYNGEE. This chain's CDR3 is CASSVGSGSYEQYF. The CDR3 DNA reads TGTGCCAGCAGCGTAGGTAGCGGATCCTACGAGCAGTACTTC.

This chain links TRBV6-6 with TRBJ1-5; weak D call: TRBD1 (6 bases). The CDR3 length is 15 residues. CDR1 is MNHNY, CDR2 SVGAGI, per germline (reference sequence). The V gene lost 0 bases and the J gene lost 3 bases, with 9 bases spanning the gap. The DNA for the CDR3 is TGTGCCAGCAGTTACTCGCACAGGGACAATCAGCCCCAGCATTTT. Translating it yields CASSYSHRDNQPQHF.

This clone was seen a few times. The rearrangement uses TRBV6-1 and TRBJ2-7; TRBD1 might be the D (6 bases). The CDR3 is 12 residues long. V was trimmed by 6 bases and J by 6 bases, leaving 12 bases between them. Germline V lookup: CDR1 MNHNS, CDR2 SASEGT. This CDR3 reads CASSYDRSEQYF. The DNA of the CDR3 is TGTGCCAGCAGCTACGACAGGTCCGAGCAGTACTTC.

The chain links TRBV5-1 to TRBJ2-1; 7 bases agree with TRBD2. This CDR3 is 13 amino acids long. V lost 4 bases and J lost 9; bases outside the gene matches: 7. Germline lookup yields CDR1 SGHRS and CDR2 YFSETQ. The DNA for the CDR3 is TGCGCCAGCAGCCTGGCGGGGGTTGGTGAGCAGTTCTTC. Translation gives CASSLAGVGEQFF. The whole variable domain, filled in from reference TRBV5-1 and TRBJ2-1, reads KAGVTQTPRYLIKTRGQQVTLSCSPISGHRSVSWYQQTPGQGLQFLFEYFSETQRNKGNFPGRFSGRQFSNSRSEMNVSTLELGDSALYLCASSLAGVGEQFFGPGTRLTVL.

The gene calls are TRBV5-6 and TRBJ2-7; TRBD1 agrees at 7 bases. CDR1 and CDR2 from the germline V gene are SGHDT and YYEEEE. The ends lost 2 bases at V and 2 bases at J; junction bases unmatched: 7. The CDR3 consists of 15 residues. The CDR3 nucleotides read TGTGCCAGCAGCTTCCGGACAGGACTTACCTACGAGCAGTACTTC. This sequence encodes CASSFRTGLTYEQYF.

The rearrangement uses TRBV5-4 and TRBJ1-1, with D unclear. Germline V gene lookup returns CDR1 SGHNT and CDR2 YYREEE (reference sequence). V lost 2 bases and J 4 bases, leaving 21 bases between the germline ends. The CDR3 runs 17 residues. The DNA of the CDR3 is TGTGCCAGCAGCTTATCCAACCCTATACTGACGGCCACTGAAGCTTTCTTT. Translating gives CASSLSNPILTATEAFF.

The rearrangement joins TRBV28 to TRBJ1-1; D might be TRBD1 (6 bases). This CDR3 has 15 residues. Germline V gene lookup returns CDR1 MDHEN and CDR2 SYDVKM. Trimming took off 2 bases at V and 5 bases at J, with 15 bases between the two ends. The CDR3 loop reads CASSLITGSKTEAFF. CDR3 bases: TGTGCCAGCAGTTTAATAACAGGGTCAAAAACTGAAGCTTTCTTT.

V usage is TRBV19 and J usage is TRBJ1-6; D not certain. The CDR3 has 14 amino acids. Germline loops: CDR1 LNHDA, CDR2 SQIVND (reference sequence). V lost 8 bases, J lost 7 bases, and 15 bases lay in between. CDR3 nucleotides: TGTGCCAGTTCCTCTATATTACAGAATTCACCCCTCCACTTT. Its translation is CASSSILQNSPLHF.

The rearrangement joins TRBV5-4 to TRBJ2-2; 10 bases line up with TRBD2. V gave up 0 bases and J gave up 6 bases; unmatched junction bases: 11. The CDR3 length is 18 residues. CDR1 is SGHNT, CDR2 YYREEE, per germline (reference sequence). CDR3 protein: CASSLGLAGFFGAGELFF. CDR3 bases: TGTGCCAGCAGCTTGGGACTAGCGGGCTTCTTCGGGGCCGGGGAGCTGTTTTTT.

Regarding this clone: A much larger clone sits a single nucleotide away, making a read error possible. The sample carries other DNA sequences with the same CDR3. The chain has TRBV11-2 and TRBJ1-1; 9 bases align to TRBD1. CDR1 and CDR2 (germline): SGHAT, FQNNGV. The CDR3 totals 13 residues. Losses at the gene ends were 3 bases for V and 5 bases for J; bases not matched to a gene: 1. CDR3 nucleotides: TGTGCCAGCAGCTTTGGGACAGGGACTGAAGCTTTCTTT. This gives the protein CASSFGTGTEAFF.